The source of this T cell receptor beta chain is a study of CD8+ T cells in alopecia areata. Study information: Treated patients received oral tofacitinib, 5 to 10 mg twice daily.

Comments on this clone: What it binds is unknown.

V was clipped by 0 bases and J by 4 bases, with 9 bases between them. CDR1 and CDR2 (germline): SNHLY, FYNNEI. The CDR3 runs 14 residues. The study team obtained lesional scalp punch biopsies and peripheral blood from alopecia areata patients. Extracted RNA was reverse transcribed, and the resulting cDNA served as sequencing template. Some clones are missing from TCRdb's copy, which holds only in-frame ones; the method was immunoSEQ multiplex PCR. The sample yields some 170,000 clones, roughly 63% seen once. General study points: Mice gave a clearer picture of TCR sharing than patients did, possibly for HLA-related reasons.

Sequencing used CD4+ T cells sorted from blood, obtained at week 0. V usage is TRBV2 and J usage is TRBJ1-2; a weak D match, TRBD1 (6 bases). The source of this sequence is a human donor with alopecia areata. The CDR3 DNA sequence: TGTGCCAGCAGTGAAGCAATAGGGGGCTATGGCTACACCTTC. The encoded protein is CASSEAIGGYGYTF.